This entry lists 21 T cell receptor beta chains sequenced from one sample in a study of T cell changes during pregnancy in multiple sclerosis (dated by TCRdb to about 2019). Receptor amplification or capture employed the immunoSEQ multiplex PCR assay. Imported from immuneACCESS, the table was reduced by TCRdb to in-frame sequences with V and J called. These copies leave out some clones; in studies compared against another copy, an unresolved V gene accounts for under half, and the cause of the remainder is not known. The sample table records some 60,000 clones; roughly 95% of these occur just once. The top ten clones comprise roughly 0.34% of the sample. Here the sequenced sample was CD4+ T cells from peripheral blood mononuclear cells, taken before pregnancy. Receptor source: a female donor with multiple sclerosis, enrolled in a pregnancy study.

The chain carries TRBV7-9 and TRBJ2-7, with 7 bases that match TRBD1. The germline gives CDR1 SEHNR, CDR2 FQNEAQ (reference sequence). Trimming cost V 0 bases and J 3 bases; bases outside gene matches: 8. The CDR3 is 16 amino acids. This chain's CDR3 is CASSLAQGTVHYEQYF. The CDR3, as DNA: TGTGCCAGCAGCTTAGCGCAAGGGACAGTTCACTACGAGCAGTACTTC. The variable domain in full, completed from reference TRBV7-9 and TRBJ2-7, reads DTGVSQNPRHKITKRGQNVTFRCDPISEHNRLYWYRQTLGQGPEFLTYFQNEAQLEKSRLLSDRFSAERPKGSFSTLEIQRTEQGDSAMYLCASSLAQGTVHYEQYFGPGTRLTVT.

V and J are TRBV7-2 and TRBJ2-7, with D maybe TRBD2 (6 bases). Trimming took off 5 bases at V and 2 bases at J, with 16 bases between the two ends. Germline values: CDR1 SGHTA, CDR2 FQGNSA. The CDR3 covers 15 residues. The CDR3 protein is CASSTSSGPAYEQYF. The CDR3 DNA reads TGTGCCAGCAGCACCTCGAGCGGGCCCGCCTACGAGCAGTACTTC. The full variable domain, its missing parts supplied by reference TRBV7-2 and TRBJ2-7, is GAGVSQSPSNKVTEKGKDVELRCDPISGHTALYWYRQSLGQGLEFLIYFQGNSAPDKSGLPSDRFSAERTGGSVSTLTIQRTQQEDSAVYLCASSTSSGPAYEQYFGPGTRLTVT.

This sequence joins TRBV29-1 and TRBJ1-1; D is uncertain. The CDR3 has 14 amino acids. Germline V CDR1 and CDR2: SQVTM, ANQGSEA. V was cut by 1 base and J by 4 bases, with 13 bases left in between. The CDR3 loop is CSVEGKLALTEAFF. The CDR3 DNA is TGCAGCGTTGAAGGGAAACTAGCTCTCACTGAAGCTTTCTTT.

The chain's CDR3 is CASSRPGQPTNEKLFF. The CDR3 nucleotides read TGTGCCAGCAGCAGACCTGGGCAACCAACTAATGAAAAACTGTTTTTT. The chain has TRBV28 and TRBJ1-4; D is undetermined. Trimming removed 6 bases from V and 0 bases from J, with 14 bases in between. Germline values: CDR1 MDHEN, CDR2 SYDVKM. The CDR3 contains 16 residues.

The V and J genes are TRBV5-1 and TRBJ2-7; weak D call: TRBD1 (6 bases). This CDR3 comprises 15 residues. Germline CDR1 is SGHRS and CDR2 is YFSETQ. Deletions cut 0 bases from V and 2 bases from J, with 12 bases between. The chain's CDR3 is CASSLESTGTYEQYF. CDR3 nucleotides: TGCGCCAGCAGCTTGGAATCAACAGGGACCTACGAGCAGTACTTC.

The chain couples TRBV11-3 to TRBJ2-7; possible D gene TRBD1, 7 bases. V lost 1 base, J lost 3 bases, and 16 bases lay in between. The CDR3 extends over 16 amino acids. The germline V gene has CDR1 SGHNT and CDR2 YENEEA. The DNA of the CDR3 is TGTGCCAGCAGCTTAGGAGGAGGGACAGTAAACTACGAGCAGTACTTC. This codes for CASSLGGGTVNYEQYF.

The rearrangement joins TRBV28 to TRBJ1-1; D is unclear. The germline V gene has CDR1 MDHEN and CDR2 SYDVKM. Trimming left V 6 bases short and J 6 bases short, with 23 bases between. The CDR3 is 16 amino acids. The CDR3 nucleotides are TGTGCCAGCAGCCTGGAGGCAATAGGTGGGAGGTCTGAAGCTTTCTTT. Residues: CASSLEAIGGRSEAFF.

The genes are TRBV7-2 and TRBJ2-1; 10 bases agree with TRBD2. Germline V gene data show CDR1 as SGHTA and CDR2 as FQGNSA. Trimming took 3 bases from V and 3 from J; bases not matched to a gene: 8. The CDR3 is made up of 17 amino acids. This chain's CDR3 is CASSFRLAGQLYNEQFF. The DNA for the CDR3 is TGTGCCAGCAGCTTCCGACTAGCGGGCCAACTCTACAATGAGCAGTTCTTC.

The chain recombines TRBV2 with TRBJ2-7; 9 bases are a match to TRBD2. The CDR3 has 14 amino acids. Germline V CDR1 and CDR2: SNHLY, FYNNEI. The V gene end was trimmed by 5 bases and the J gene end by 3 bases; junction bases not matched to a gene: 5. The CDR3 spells CASSRSGSLYEQYF. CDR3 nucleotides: TGTGCCAGCAGTCGTAGCGGGAGTCTCTACGAGCAGTACTTC. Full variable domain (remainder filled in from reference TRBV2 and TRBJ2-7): EPEVTQTPSHQVTQMGQEVILRCVPISNHLYFYWYRQILGQKVEFLVSFYNNEISEKSEIFDDQFSVERPDGSNFTLKIRSTKLEDSAMYFCASSRSGSLYEQYFGPGTRLTVT.

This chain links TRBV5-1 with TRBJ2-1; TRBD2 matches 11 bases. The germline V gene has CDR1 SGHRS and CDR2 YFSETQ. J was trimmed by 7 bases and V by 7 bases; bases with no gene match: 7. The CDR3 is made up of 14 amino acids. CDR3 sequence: CASQLAGVKNEQFF. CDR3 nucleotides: TGCGCCAGCCAACTAGCGGGAGTTAAGAATGAGCAGTTCTTC.

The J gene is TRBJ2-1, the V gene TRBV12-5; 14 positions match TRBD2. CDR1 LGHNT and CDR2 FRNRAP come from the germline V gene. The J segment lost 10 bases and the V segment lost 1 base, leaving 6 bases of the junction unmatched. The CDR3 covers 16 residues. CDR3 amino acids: CASGLATSGRAWEQFF. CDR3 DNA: TGTGCTAGTGGTTTGGCGACTAGCGGGAGGGCCTGGGAGCAGTTCTTC. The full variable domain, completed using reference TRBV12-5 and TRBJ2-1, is DARVTQTPRHKVTEMGQEVTMRCQPILGHNTVFWYRQTMMQGLELLAYFRNRAPLDDSGMPKDRFSAEMPDATLATLKIQPSEPRDSAVYFCASGLATSGRAWEQFFGPGTRLTVL.

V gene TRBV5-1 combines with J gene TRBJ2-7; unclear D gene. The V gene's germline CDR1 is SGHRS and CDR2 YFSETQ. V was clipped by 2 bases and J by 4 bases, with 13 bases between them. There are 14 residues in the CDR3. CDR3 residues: CASSLDPTSYEQYF. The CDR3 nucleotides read TGCGCCAGCAGCTTAGATCCTACCTCGTACGAGCAGTACTTC.

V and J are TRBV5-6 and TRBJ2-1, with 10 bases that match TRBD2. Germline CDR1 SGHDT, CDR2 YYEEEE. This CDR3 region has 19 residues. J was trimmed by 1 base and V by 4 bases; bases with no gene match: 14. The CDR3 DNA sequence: TGTGCCAGCAGCCCGAGGGATCTAGCGGGAGTGGCGTCCTACAATGAGCAGTTCTTC. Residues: CASSPRDLAGVASYNEQFF.

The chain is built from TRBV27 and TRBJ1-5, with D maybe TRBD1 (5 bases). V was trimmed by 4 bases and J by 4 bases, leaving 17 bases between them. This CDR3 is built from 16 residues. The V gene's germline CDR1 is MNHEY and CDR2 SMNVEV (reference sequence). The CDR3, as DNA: TGTGCCAGCAGTTCACTTTCGGCAGGGCGGAATCAGCCCCAGCATTTT. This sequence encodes CASSSLSAGRNQPQHF.

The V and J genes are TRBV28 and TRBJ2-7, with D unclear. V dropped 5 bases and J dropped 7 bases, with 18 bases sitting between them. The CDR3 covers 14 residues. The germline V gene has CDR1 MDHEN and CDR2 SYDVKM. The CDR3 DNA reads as TGTGCCAGCAGTGAACCGGGTCCCGGATGGGAGCAGTACTTC. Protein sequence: CASSEPGPGWEQYF.

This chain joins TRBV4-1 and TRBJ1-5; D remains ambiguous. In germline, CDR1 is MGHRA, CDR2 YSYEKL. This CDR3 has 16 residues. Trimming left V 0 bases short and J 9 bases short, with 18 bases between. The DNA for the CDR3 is TGCGCCAGCAGCCAAGATACAGAACGGCCTACGCGGCCCCAGCATTTT. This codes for CASSQDTERPTRPQHF.

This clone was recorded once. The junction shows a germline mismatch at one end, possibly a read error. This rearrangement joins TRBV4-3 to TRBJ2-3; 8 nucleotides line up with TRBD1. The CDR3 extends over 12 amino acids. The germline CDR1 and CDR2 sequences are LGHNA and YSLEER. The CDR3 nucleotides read TGCGCCAGCAGCCAAGAGGGGCGGGACAGGTTTTTT. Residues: CASSQEGRDRFF.

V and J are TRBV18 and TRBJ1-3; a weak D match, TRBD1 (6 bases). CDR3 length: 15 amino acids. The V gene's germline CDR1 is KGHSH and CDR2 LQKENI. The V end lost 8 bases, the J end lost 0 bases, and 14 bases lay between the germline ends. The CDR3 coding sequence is TGTGCCAGCACCGGGACATTGAGCTCTGGAAACACCATATATTTT. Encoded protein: CASTGTLSSGNTIYF.

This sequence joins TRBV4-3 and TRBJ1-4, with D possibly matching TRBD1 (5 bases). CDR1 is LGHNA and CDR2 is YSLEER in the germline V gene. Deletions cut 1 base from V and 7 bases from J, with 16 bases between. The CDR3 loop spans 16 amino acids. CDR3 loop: CASSQGSGEVGEKLFF. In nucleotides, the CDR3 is TGCGCCAGCAGCCAAGGTTCGGGGGAGGTTGGTGAAAAACTGTTTTTT.

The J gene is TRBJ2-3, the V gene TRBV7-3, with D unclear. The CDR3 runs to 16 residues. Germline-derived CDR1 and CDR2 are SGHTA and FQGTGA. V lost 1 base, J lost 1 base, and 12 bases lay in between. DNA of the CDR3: TGTGCCAGCAGCTTAATGGCGGCTCCGGGCACAGATACGCAGTATTTT. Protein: CASSLMAAPGTDTQYF.

CDR3: CASSSGTREEETQYF. Written as DNA, the CDR3 is TGTGCCAGCAGCTCCGGGACGCGGGAAGAAGAGACCCAGTACTTC. The V and J genes are TRBV14 and TRBJ2-5; D may be TRBD2 (6 bases). With 5 bases removed from V and 3 bases from J, the gap between germline ends came to 16 bases. CDR1 is SGHDN and CDR2 is FVKESK in the germline V gene. CDR3 size: 15 residues.